Included here is one T cell receptor beta chain sequence, with context. What antigen it recognizes has not been identified. Per-base quality was not reported, and no clone a single base away is much larger than it. These data originate in a study of lymphopenia after photon versus proton radiotherapy (dated by TCRdb to between 2018 and 2021). Background on the whole study: Photon and proton radiation therapy were compared by the study for their immunological effects in patients with gastrointestinal tumors who developed high-grade lymphopenia. A cohort of 20 patients with gastrointestinal tumors who received either photon or proton therapy and subsequently developed lymphopenia was included. The study was designed to characterize how the impact on the immune system differs between the two radiation modalities.

The germline ends are 8 bases apart after V is trimmed by 4 bases and J by 8 bases. The germline V gene (reference sequence) supplies CDR1 MNHNY and CDR2 SVGAGI. Its CDR3 holds 12 amino acids, cysteine through phenylalanine. The CDR3 DNA has 36 bases and is translated from base 1. Library preparation used the immunoSEQ multiplex PCR assay. T cell repertoires were profiled with deep sequencing of rearranged TCR beta loci together with multiparametric flow cytometry. TCRdb took this table from immuneACCESS and kept in-frame rearrangements with V and J called. Such tables lack part of the clones; where checked against another copy, unresolved V genes explain under half of the gap, and the rest is unexplained. The sample data list around 20,000 clones, and around 85% of these were observed just once. The top ten clones comprise over 15% of the sample. Points the paper makes about the study in general: After the lymphocyte count nadir, repertoires from photon-treated patients showed oligoclonal expansion, particularly of CD8+ Temra cells, and this expansion drove the decline in diversity. Across the cohort, among patients who died, a greater drop in TCR diversity after the nadir was inversely correlated with overall survival time. Proton-treated patients stayed relatively stable during treatment, while photon-treated patients lost naive T cells and TCR diversity and gained effector/memory populations. The survival association was examined only in patients who died, and the authors described better survival with proton therapy as a possibility, not as a demonstrated result.

This specimen was peripheral blood, taken from a patient treated with photon-based radiotherapy. The V and J segments used are TRBV6-6 and TRBJ1-4; the D region possibly corresponds to TRBD1 (5 bases align). The receptor was derived from a man aged 55 to 70 with pancreatic cancer. CDR3 loop: CASSSRDEKLFF. At the DNA level, the sequence is TGTGCCAGCAGTTCCCGGGACGAAAAACTGTTTTTT.